These 18 T cell receptor beta chains originate from one sample sequenced in a study of regulatory T cells in long-lasting Graves disease. The time point denotes: persistent/refractory GD, antithyroid drugs over 5 years with positive TRAb. The TCR library was made from RNA that had been extracted from PBMCs in TRIzol. Construction of the TCR beta libraries employed iRepertoire HTBI primers in conjunction with Arm-PCR of CDR3 regions. One entry per CDR3 protein, called by TCRdb with MiXCR from the multiplex PCR reads. This table has around 450,000 distinct CDR3 sequences, approximately 21% appearing once. The material was peripheral blood mononuclear cells (PBMCs), obtained when the disease was refractory, from a patient treated with antithyroid drugs. These receptors were taken from a female donor with Graves disease.

This clonotype showed up just a few times. This rearrangement joins TRBV7-9 to TRBJ1-2, with D tentatively TRBD1 (5 bases). Per germline, CDR1 SEHNR and CDR2 FQNEAQ (reference sequence). The V and J ends lost 7 bases and 4 bases respectively, with 16 bases between them. CDR3 length: 14 residues. In nucleotides, the CDR3 is TGTGCCAGCAAACAACAGGAAGGTGGCTATGGCTACACCTTC. Its translation: CASKQQEGGYGYTF.

The V and J genes are TRBV5-6 and TRBJ1-2; weak D call: TRBD1 (5 bases). Germline lookup yields CDR1 SGHDT and CDR2 YYEEEE. There are 19 residues in the CDR3. The ends were cut back, 4 bases at V and 2 bases at J, with 27 bases in the middle. This chain's CDR3 is CASSGDEGVGITSNYGYTF. In DNA form, the CDR3 reads TGTGCCAGCAGCGGCGATGAAGGGGTAGGGATCACGTCGAACTATGGCTACACCTTC.

The chain is built from TRBV30 and TRBJ1-3; 7 nucleotides line up with TRBD1. Trimming at V came to 2 bases and at J to 2 bases, leaving 3 bases not matched to a gene. The germline CDR1 and CDR2 sequences are GTSNPN and SVGIG (reference sequence). This CDR3 is built from 14 residues. CDR3 loop: CAWSPGGTGNTIYF. The DNA of the CDR3 is TGTGCCTGGAGTCCAGGGGGTACTGGAAACACCATATATTTT.

This clonotype was observed a single time. The rearrangement joins TRBV6-2 or TRBV6-3 to TRBJ2-7; TRBD2 agrees at 9 bases. Germline CDR1 is MNHEY and CDR2 is SVGEGT. The CDR3 spans 16 residues. V was pared by 2 bases and J by 6 bases, with 11 bases of the junction left unmatched. The CDR3 is CASSYGLAGAGAEQYF. The CDR3 DNA is TGTGCCAGCAGTTACGGCTTAGCGGGAGCCGGGGCCGAGCAGTACTTC.

This clonotype was seen ten or more times. The chain employs TRBV12-3 or TRBV12-4 and TRBJ2-5, with 13 bases lining up with TRBD2. The CDR3 totals 16 residues. Trimming cost V 6 bases and J 4 bases; bases outside gene matches: 8. CDR3 sequence (DNA): TGTGCCAGCAGCGAACTAGCGGGAGGGCCGGGAGAGACCCAGTACTTC. Translation gives CASSELAGGPGETQYF.

This clonotype has just a few counts. This chain joins TRBV29-1 and TRBJ1-2; D may be TRBD1 (6 bases). Trimming shortened V by 7 bases and J by 1 base, and 13 bases separated the two germline ends. The germline V gene encodes CDR1 SQVTM and CDR2 ANQGSEA. This CDR3 has 13 amino acids. The CDR3 nucleotides read TGCAGCGCCCCACAGGGTTTTAACTATGGCTACACCTTC. This translates into CSAPQGFNYGYTF. Based on the CDR3 plus reference TRBV29-1 and TRBJ1-2, the full variable domain is SAVISQKPSRDICQRGTSLTIQCQVDSQVTMMFWYRQQPGQSLTLIATANQGSEATYESGFVIDKFPISRPNLTFSTLTVSNMSPEDSSIYLCSAPQGFNYGYTFGSGTRLTVV.

The chain couples TRBV28 to TRBJ2-5; D gene ambiguous. The V gene's germline CDR1 is MDHEN and CDR2 SYDVKM. This CDR3 is 17 amino acids long. Between the trimmed V and J ends, which lost 6 bases and 2 bases, there was a span of 22 bases. This chain's CDR3 is CASSRVAAQTSQETQYF. As DNA, the CDR3 is TGTGCCAGCAGCCGGGTGGCAGCCCAAACCTCGCAAGAGACCCAGTACTTC.

The count of this clonotype is one. J is TRBJ2-1 and V is TRBV28, with a possible D match to TRBD2 (7 bases). V lost 4 bases and J lost 8, with 18 bases in between. The length of the CDR3 is 15 residues. Germline-derived CDR1 and CDR2 are MDHEN and SYDVKM. CDR3 region: CASSSTGGWGDEQFF. Here the CDR3 DNA reads TGTGCCAGCAGTTCCACGGGGGGCTGGGGCGATGAGCAGTTCTTC.

This clonotype showed up many times. The chain couples TRBV5-1 to TRBJ1-2; no reliable D call. Germline CDR1 reads SGHRS; CDR2 reads YFSETQ. This CDR3 region has 15 residues. Deletions cut 5 bases from V and 0 bases from J, with 14 bases between. The CDR3: CASRSTPGANYGYTF. The CDR3 DNA reads TGCGCCAGCAGATCGACCCCAGGAGCTAACTATGGCTACACCTTC.

In the case of this clonotype: A read error may be the cause here, since a much bigger clone is one base away. This chain links TRBV20-1 with TRBJ2-7, with 7 bases identical to TRBD1. The germline V gene encodes CDR1 DFQATT and CDR2 SNEGSKA (reference sequence). This CDR3 contains 12 residues. The junction had 8 bases not matched to a gene; V was cut back by 6 bases and J by 6 bases. DNA of the CDR3: TGCAGTGCGGAAGGGGGCGGCTGCGAGCAGTACTTC. It yields the protein CSAEGGGCEQYF.

The V call is TRBV20-1, the J call TRBJ2-1; TRBD2 aligns across 12 bases. The junction had 9 bases not matched to a gene; V was cut back by 6 bases and J by 9 bases. Per the germline V gene, CDR1 is DFQATT and CDR2 is SNEGSKA (reference sequence). The CDR3 totals 14 residues. This CDR3 reads CSAPLAGGLSEQFF. The CDR3 nucleotides are TGCAGTGCGCCCCTAGCGGGGGGGCTTAGTGAGCAGTTCTTC.

The chain uses TRBV6-1 and TRBJ2-7; 11 bases fit TRBD2. Germline V gene sequence: CDR1 MNHNS, CDR2 SASEGT. Trimming cost V 6 bases and J 2 bases; bases outside gene matches: 12. The CDR3 consists of 17 residues. The CDR3 DNA reads as TGTGCCAGCAGCCAGTCCTTGGGGACTAGCGGAACCTACGAGCAGTACTTC. Translated: CASSQSLGTSGTYEQYF.

This clonotype was detected a few times. The chain couples TRBV3-1 to TRBJ1-5; 7 bases fit TRBD1. The CDR3 totals 12 residues. Germline CDR1 is LGHDT and CDR2 is YNNKEL (reference sequence). Unmatched junction bases numbered 5, after V lost 9 bases and J lost 6 bases. DNA for the CDR3: TGTGCCAGTGGACAGGAAGGTCAGCCCCAGCATTTT. Protein sequence: CASGQEGQPQHF.

The table lists this clonotype with a few counts. The V call is TRBV5-6, the J call TRBJ1-3; a weak D match, TRBD1 (6 bases). Germline V CDR1 and CDR2: SGHDT, YYEEEE. Trimming cost V 4 bases and J 8 bases, with 19 bases left between them. The CDR3 sequence is 15 residues long. The CDR3 nucleotides read TGTGCCAGCAGCGAGGACAGATACGATGTGGACACCATATATTTT. Translating it yields CASSEDRYDVDTIYF.

This clonotype was detected many times. The J gene is TRBJ1-6, the V gene TRBV2, with D unresolved. The CDR3 has 14 amino acids. Trimming shortened V by 7 bases and J by 0 bases, and 7 bases separated the two germline ends. CDR1 and CDR2 from the germline V gene are SNHLY and FYNNEI. The CDR3 reads CASKPSSYNSPLHF. The CDR3 bases are TGTGCCAGCAAACCCAGCTCCTATAATTCACCCCTCCACTTT. Together with reference TRBV2 and TRBJ1-6, the CDR3 gives the full variable domain: EPEVTQTPSHQVTQMGQEVILRCVPISNHLYFYWYRQILGQKVEFLVSFYNNEISEKSEIFDDQFSVERPDGSNFTLKIRSTKLEDSAMYFCASKPSSYNSPLHFGNGTRLTVT.

This clonotype showed up just a few times. The chain carries TRBV5-1 and TRBJ2-5; the D is unclear. Trimming shortened V by 2 bases and J by 4 bases, and 9 bases separated the two germline ends. Germline V gene sequence: CDR1 SGHRS, CDR2 YFSETQ. The CDR3 sequence is 13 residues long. The CDR3 DNA reads as TGCGCCAGCAGCTTCAACAGCAGAGAGACCCAGTACTTC. This codes for CASSFNSRETQYF.

This clonotype occurred many times. The V gene is TRBV6-1, the J gene TRBJ2-6, with 7 bases matching TRBD2. The germline V gene encodes CDR1 MNHNS and CDR2 SASEGT. The CDR3 runs to 15 residues. The V gene end was trimmed by 6 bases and the J gene end by 4 bases; junction bases not matched to a gene: 6. CDR3 DNA sequence: TGTGCCAGCAGCACGGGGGGATCCGGGGCCAACGTCCTGACTTTC. Protein: CASSTGGSGANVLTF.

As regards this clonotype: In this CDR3 the conserved last residue, phenylalanine or tryptophan, is missing, so a read error is likely. This sequence joins TRBV20-1 and TRBJ1-5; 9 nucleotides align to TRBD1. Germline V gene lookup returns CDR1 DFQATT and CDR2 SNEGSKA (reference sequence). V was clipped by 5 bases and J by 9 bases; unmatched bases: 14. The CDR3 is 15 amino acids. The DNA for the CDR3 is TGCAGTGCTCGGAGGGACAGGGTTCTCGGCGGGCCCCAGCATCTT. It yields the protein CSARRDRVLGGPQHL.